These T cell receptor beta chains were read from a single sample in a study of shared clonotypes between healthy human individuals. Assay: immunoSEQ multiplex PCR; the TCRdb copy retains only in-frame clones and omits some. The sample lists about 650,000 clones, roughly 96% seen once, with 0.11% in the top ten. Sequencing was done on a sample of naive CD8+ T cells sorted from blood. These receptors all come from a woman in her twenties or thirties in good health. CDR3s include the opening cysteine and the closing phenylalanine or tryptophan. The order of the fields is clone size, J gene, D gene, V gene, CDR3 protein, CDR3 DNA. The D gene is left open where the match is weak. A clone size is listed for some rows: how often the clone was seen (once, few, many), or a class if it is expanded.

- | TRBJ1-2 | - | TRBV6-6 | CASSYSNTAGGYTF | TGTGCCAGCAGTTACTCGAACACAGCGGGCGGCTACACCTTC
- | TRBJ2-2 | - | TRBV27 | CASSFFGQPTGELFF | TGTGCCAGCAGTTTTTTCGGACAGCCCACCGGGGAGCTGTTTTTT
- | TRBJ2-7 | TRBD1 | TRBV5-6 | CASSLGQGPSYEQYF | TGTGCCAGCAGCTTGGGACAGGGGCCCTCCTACGAGCAGTACTTC
- | TRBJ2-7 | TRBD1 | TRBV10-2 | CASSMGQGYYEQYF | TGCGCCAGCAGTATGGGACAGGGTTACTACGAGCAGTACTTC
- | TRBJ2-1 | - | TRBV27 | CASSFSRWSGNEQFF | TGTGCCAGCAGTTTCTCAAGATGGAGCGGCAATGAGCAGTTCTTC
- | TRBJ1-2 | - | TRBV9 | CASSVGGAGYTF | TGTGCCAGCAGCGTAGGGGGAGCTGGCTACACCTTC
once | TRBJ2-1 | TRBD2 | TRBV6-1 | CASSVQGGAGLAGQSEQFF | TGTGCCAGCAGTGTCCAGGGGGGCGCGGGACTAGCGGGCCAGAGTGAGCAGTTCTTC
- | TRBJ2-3 | - | TRBV27 | CASSLSGGLYTDTQYF | TGTGCCAGCAGTTTATCTGGGGGACTCTACACAGATACGCAGTATTTT
once | TRBJ2-3 | TRBD2 | TRBV14 | CASSGLALGADTQYF | TGTGCCAGCAGCGGACTAGCGCTGGGGGCAGATACGCAGTATTTT
once | TRBJ2-1 | TRBD1 | TRBV11-2 | CASRSPGTGNSEQFF | TGTGCCAGCAGAAGCCCCGGGACAGGGAATAGTGAGCAGTTCTTC
- | TRBJ2-3 | - | TRBV28 | CASSLAVSSTDTQYF | TGTGCCAGCAGTTTAGCAGTCTCTAGCACAGATACGCAGTATTTT
- | TRBJ2-4 | - | TRBV19 | CASSPGVFGRAKNIQYF | TGTGCCAGTAGCCCAGGGGTATTCGGGCGAGCCAAAAACATTCAGTACTTC
- | TRBJ2-2 | - | TRBV21-1 | CASSSPRRENTGELFF | TGTGCCAGCAGCTCCCCTCGTAGGGAGAACACCGGGGAGCTGTTTTTT
- | TRBJ1-4 | TRBD1 | TRBV6-1 | CASSDGQGARELFF | TGTGCCAGCAGTGATGGACAGGGGGCGCGAGAACTGTTTTTT
- | TRBJ1-5 | - | TRBV7-6 | CASSFGNNQPQHF | TGTGCCAGCAGCTTCGGTAACAATCAGCCCCAGCATTTT
once | TRBJ2-1 | TRBD2 | TRBV9 | CASGSLAGLVDEQFF | TGTGCCAGCGGCTCACTAGCGGGATTAGTCGATGAGCAGTTCTTC
once | TRBJ2-7 | TRBD2 | TRBV5-1 | CASSQDPGGTSVSRYF | TGCGCCAGCAGCCAAGACCCGGGCGGGACTAGCGTTTCACGGTACTTC
- | TRBJ1-5 | TRBD1 | TRBV19 | CASSMSAGGNQPQHF | TGTGCCAGTAGTATGTCTGCAGGGGGTAATCAGCCCCAGCATTTT
- | TRBJ2-7 | - | TRBV4-1 | CASSQGRASYEQYF | TGCGCCAGCAGCCAAGGTAGGGCCTCCTACGAGCAGTACTTC
- | TRBJ2-1 | - | TRBV19 | CASETGSSYNEQFF | TGTGCCAGCGAGACGGGGAGCTCCTACAATGAGCAGTTCTTC
- | TRBJ2-1 | TRBD2 | TRBV27 | CASSTSFFASGSKFRMSNEQFF | TGTGCCAGCAGTACCTCTTTTTTTGCCAGCGGGAGTAAGTTCCGCATGAGCAATGAGCAGTTCTTC
- | TRBJ2-1 | TRBD2 | TRBV7-9 | CASSSGLAGGFEQFF | TGTGCCAGCAGCTCGGGACTAGCGGGAGGGTTTGAGCAGTTCTTC
- | TRBJ2-1 | TRBD2 | TRBV28 | CASSLVSGSINEQFF | TGTGCCAGCAGTTTGGTTAGCGGGAGCATCAATGAGCAGTTCTTC
- | TRBJ1-2 | - | TRBV7-9 | CASSSSGIVLYGYTF | TGTGCCAGCAGCTCCTCGGGGATCGTTCTCTATGGCTACACCTTC